Here is one T cell receptor beta chain with its context. The data stem from a study of blood T cell repertoires in COVID-19. The authors' processing: Cell counts per sample came from amplifying reference gene primers. Measured with immunoSEQ multiplex PCR; TCRdb has only the in-frame clones, and not every one. The V and J calls and clone size were taken over from that table, and D and trimming were inferred from the DNA. The sample has 100,000 to 150,000 clones; 88% are singletons. V was pared by 5 bases and J by 10 bases, with 11 bases between. This CDR3 region has 12 residues. The germline V gene has CDR1 SGHNT and CDR2 YENEEA.

This chain links TRBV11-3 with TRBJ2-2, with a tentative D call TRBD1 (6 bases). The source is a human donor in a cohort sampled during active COVID-19. The sample comprised peripheral blood. The CDR3 loop reads CASSLRGQELFF. DNA for the CDR3: TGTGCCAGCAGCCTTAGGGGACAGGAGCTGTTTTTT.